These 17 T cell receptor beta chains originate from one sample sequenced in a study of T cell responses to AZD1222 COVID-19 vaccine. The data were produced by immunoSEQ multiplex PCR, yet TCRdb's version contains in-frame clones alone and is incomplete. The data show 99,000 or so clones, with over 75% seen just once and over 6.5% held by the top ten. The material was peripheral blood, obtained on day 0 of AZD1222 vaccination. These receptors were obtained from an adult in good health.

The rearrangement links TRBV11-2 to TRBJ1-2; D ambiguous. The V end lost 0 bases, the J end lost 4 bases, and 12 bases lay between the germline ends. Germline V gene sequence: CDR1 SGHAT, CDR2 FQNNGV. The CDR3 contains 15 residues. The CDR3 is CASSLDRGRTYGYTF. The DNA for the CDR3 is TGTGCCAGCAGCTTAGATCGGGGTCGGACCTATGGCTACACCTTC.

This chain joins TRBV28 and TRBJ1-3, with 8 bases that match TRBD1. The CDR3 extends over 15 amino acids. The V gene's germline CDR1 is MDHEN and CDR2 SYDVKM. The V segment lost 3 bases and the J segment 4 bases; nucleotides outside the gene matches: 5. The CDR3 region is CASSLIRGQGNTIYF. CDR3 DNA sequence: TGTGCCAGCAGTTTGATCAGGGGGCAAGGAAACACCATATATTTT.

J is TRBJ2-3 and V is TRBV5-4; D remains unclear. Per the germline V gene, CDR1 is SGHNT and CDR2 is YYREEE (reference sequence). This CDR3 has 14 residues. V was clipped by 2 bases and J by 4 bases, with 11 bases between them. The CDR3 sequence: CASSFPLGADTQYF. In DNA, the CDR3 is TGTGCCAGCAGCTTTCCCCTAGGCGCAGATACGCAGTATTTT.

J is TRBJ1-5 and V is TRBV5-5, with D perhaps TRBD1 (5 bases). The CDR3 extends over 14 amino acids. The V and J ends lost 4 bases and 4 bases respectively, with 12 bases between them. Germline V gives CDR1 SGHKS, CDR2 YYEKEE (reference sequence). The CDR3 DNA follows: TGTGCCAGCAGCCAAGGGACCGCGAATCAGCCCCAGCATTTT. This translates into CASSQGTANQPQHF.

The chain couples TRBV4-1 to TRBJ1-2; the D is unclear. Germline CDR1 MGHRA, CDR2 YSYEKL. V lost 0 bases to trimming and J lost 4 bases, with 3 bases between them. The CDR3 spans 12 residues. CDR3 coding DNA: TGCGCCAGCAGCCAAGATCCCTATGGCTACACCTTC. Its protein product is CASSQDPYGYTF.

CDR3 DNA sequence: TGTGCCACCAGCAGAGATAGGGGTACTAGCAATCAGCCCCAGCATTTT. This gives the protein CATSRDRGTSNQPQHF. This chain connects TRBV15 to TRBJ1-5; D is perhaps TRBD1 (5 bases). Germline V gene sequence: CDR1 LNHNV, CDR2 YYDKDF (reference sequence). Between the trimmed V and J ends, which lost 0 bases and 0 bases, there was a span of 9 bases. The CDR3 is 16 amino acids.

About this clone itself: At one of its ends the junction is not consistent with the germline gene, which may arise from a read error. The chain links TRBV19 to TRBJ1-5, with 7 bases matching TRBD1. CDR3 length: 15 amino acids. Per germline, CDR1 LNHDA and CDR2 SQIVND (reference sequence). The CDR3 DNA sequence: TGTGCCAGTAGTCTCAGGGGGGGCAGCACTCAGCCCCAGCATTTT. This codes for CASSLRGGSTQPQHF.

The chain links TRBV18 to TRBJ1-1, with no clear D. The V end was cut by 3 bases, the J end by 1 base, with 12 bases between. Germline values: CDR1 KGHSH, CDR2 LQKENI. The CDR3 is 15 residues long. CDR3 amino acids: CASSPGREQNTEAFF. The CDR3 DNA reads as TGTGCCAGCTCACCTGGGAGGGAACAGAACACTGAAGCTTTCTTT.

The gene calls are TRBV7-2 and TRBJ1-2; no clear D. V was pared by 7 bases and J by 4 bases, with 16 bases between. Germline CDR1 reads SGHTA; CDR2 reads FQGNSA. This CDR3 is 14 amino acids long. The CDR3 coding sequence is TGTGCCAGCAACAAAAGACGGGAAGGCTATGGCTACACCTTC. The encoded protein is CASNKRREGYGYTF. The full variable domain, with the rest looked up from reference TRBV7-2 and TRBJ1-2, is GAGVSQSPSNKVTEKGKDVELRCDPISGHTALYWYRQSLGQGLEFLIYFQGNSAPDKSGLPSDRFSAERTGGSVSTLTIQRTQQEDSAVYLCASNKRREGYGYTFGSGTRLTVV.

The chain joins TRBV5-1 to TRBJ2-7; tentatively, D is TRBD1 (5 bases). V shed 4 bases and J shed 2 bases, with 13 bases lying between them. The V gene's germline CDR1 is SGHRS and CDR2 YFSETQ. This CDR3 has 14 amino acids. CDR3 bases: TGCGCCAGCAGCCTCCGGACACCCCCCTACGAGCAGTACTTC. This codes for CASSLRTPPYEQYF. The full variable domain, rest sourced from reference TRBV5-1 and TRBJ2-7, is KAGVTQTPRYLIKTRGQQVTLSCSPISGHRSVSWYQQTPGQGLQFLFEYFSETQRNKGNFPGRFSGRQFSNSRSEMNVSTLELGDSALYLCASSLRTPPYEQYFGPGTRLTVT.

The rearrangement uses TRBV6-1 and TRBJ1-2; no reliable D call. This CDR3 spans 15 amino acids. CDR1 and CDR2 from the germline V gene are MNHNS and SASEGT. V was shortened by 0 bases and J by 0 bases, with 8 bases between the two germline ends. The CDR3 sequence: CASSEAPRTNYGYTF. The CDR3 coding sequence is TGTGCCAGCAGTGAAGCCCCCAGGACTAACTATGGCTACACCTTC.

J is TRBJ1-2 and V is TRBV3-1 (or the pseudogene TRBV3-2); 7 nucleotides line up with TRBD1. The CDR3 sequence is 14 residues long. In germline, CDR1 is LGHDT, CDR2 YNNKEL (reference sequence). Losses at the gene ends were 5 bases for V and 7 bases for J; bases not matched to a gene: 10. In nucleotides, the CDR3 is TGTGCCAGCAGCTCATTCACAGGGGACGGTGGCTACACCTTC. Translation: CASSSFTGDGGYTF.

The table lists this clone with a few counts. The CDR3 DNA sequence: TGTGCCAGCAGCGTGGGGCCCTCCGCTACTAACTATGGCTACACCTTC. Translating gives CASSVGPSATNYGYTF. The rearrangement links TRBV9 to TRBJ1-2; D might be TRBD1 (5 bases). CDR1 and CDR2 from the germline V gene are SGDLS and YYNGEE. This CDR3 has 16 amino acids. Trimming took 2 bases from V and 0 from J, leaving 14 bases between them.

The V and J genes are TRBV13 and TRBJ1-2; 7 bases fit TRBD1. The CDR3 sequence is 16 residues long. Germline-derived CDR1 and CDR2 are PRHDT and FYEKMQ (reference sequence). V was pared by 5 bases and J by 4 bases, with 13 bases of the junction left unmatched. CDR3 nucleotides: TGTGCCAGCAGCCCGGGACAGCCTCATCATTCCTATGGCTACACCTTC. It is translated as CASSPGQPHHSYGYTF.

This rearrangement joins TRBV7-2 to TRBJ1-4; the D gene is possibly TRBD1 (5 bases). CDR3 size: 15 residues. Trimming pared 5 bases from V and 4 bases from J, leaving 14 bases between. In germline, CDR1 is SGHTA, CDR2 FQGNSA. CDR3 amino acids: CASSPLSGFNEKLFF. CDR3 DNA: TGTGCCAGCAGCCCCCTCTCAGGGTTTAATGAAAAACTGTTTTTT.

V is TRBV11-2 and J is TRBJ2-7, with D unresolved. Germline V lookup: CDR1 SGHAT, CDR2 FQNNGV. V lost 5 bases and J 6 bases, leaving 5 bases between the germline ends. CDR3 size: 10 residues. CDR3: CASSEFEQYF. CDR3 coding DNA: TGTGCCAGCAGCGAGTTCGAGCAGTACTTC.

This sequence joins TRBV27 and TRBJ2-3, with 7 bases identical to TRBD1. CDR3 length: 16 residues. V lost 7 bases to trimming and J lost 3 bases; unmatched junction nucleotides: 13. Germline assignment: CDR1 MNHEY and CDR2 SMNVEV (reference sequence). This chain's CDR3 is CASKTLDLDRTDTQYF. DNA of the CDR3: TGTGCCAGCAAAACCCTCGACCTGGACAGGACAGATACGCAGTATTTT.